The rows below give T cell receptor beta chains drawn from one sample of a study of blood T cells in healthy people across ages. TCRdb fed the 5' RACE reads into MiXCR, producing one record per CDR3 protein. This table has 1.5 million to 2 million distinct CDR3 sequences, 28% appearing once. Specimen: blood. Receptors were obtained from a woman aged 25 to 39 in good health. The CDR3 runs from the conserved cysteine through the conserved F or W. D genes are given only for firm matches. Some rows have no size entry. The others give once, few or many, or a class for an expanded clone.

J gene: TRBJ1-6
clone size: few
CDR3 length: 17
D gene: TRBD1
V gene: TRBV5-1
CDR3 DNA: TGCGCCAGCAGCTTGAGTGGCGGACAGGGGAAAAATTCACCCCTCCACTTT
CDR3 protein: CASSLSGGQGKNSPLHF

J gene: TRBJ2-6
clone size: few
CDR3 length: 16
D gene: -
V gene: TRBV7-2
CDR3 DNA: TGTGCCAGCAGCTTAGAAGTTGGGGCAGGGGCCAACGTCCTGACTTTC
CDR3 protein: CASSLEVGAGANVLTF

J gene: TRBJ2-2
clone size: -
CDR3 length: 17
D gene: TRBD1
V gene: TRBV12-3/TRBV12-4
CDR3 DNA: TGTGCCAGCAGCCCTCCGACAGGGCGTTTGAACACCGGGGAGCTGTTTTTT
CDR3 protein: CASSPPTGRLNTGELFF

J gene: TRBJ1-2
clone size: few
CDR3 length: 17
D gene: TRBD1
V gene: TRBV5-1
CDR3 DNA: TGCGCCAGCAGCGGGGGCTTTCCCGGGACAGAGCTATATGGCTACACCTTC
CDR3 protein: CASSGGFPGTELYGYTF

J gene: TRBJ2-7
clone size: many
CDR3 length: 13
D gene: TRBD1
V gene: TRBV10-2
CDR3 DNA: TGCGCCAGCAGTGAAGGGACAGGGGGCGAGCAGTACTTC
CDR3 protein: CASSEGTGGEQYF

J gene: TRBJ2-7
clone size: once
CDR3 length: 15
D gene: TRBD1
V gene: TRBV6-5
CDR3 DNA: TGTGCCAGCAGTTCGAGGGACAGGGTTTGGGACGAGCAGTACTTC
CDR3 protein: CASSSRDRVWDEQYF

J gene: TRBJ1-1
clone size: -
CDR3 length: 14
D gene: -
V gene: TRBV5-1
CDR3 DNA: TGCGCCAGCAGGGGGAACGCCCAGGACACTGAAGCTTTCTTT
CDR3 protein: CASRGNAQDTEAFF

J gene: TRBJ2-7
clone size: once
CDR3 length: 15
D gene: TRBD2
V gene: TRBV3-1
CDR3 DNA: TGTGCCAGCAGCCAGGGAGGACTAGCGACCTACGAGCAGTACTTC
CDR3 protein: CASSQGGLATYEQYF

J gene: TRBJ2-3
clone size: few
CDR3 length: 15
D gene: TRBD2
V gene: TRBV12-3/TRBV12-4
CDR3 DNA: TGTGCCAGCACCTTGAGCGGGGGGAGCACAGATACGCAGTATTTT
CDR3 protein: CASTLSGGSTDTQYF

J gene: TRBJ2-5
clone size: few
CDR3 length: 16
D gene: -
V gene: TRBV4-1
CDR3 DNA: TGCGCCAGCAGCCAAGATATGACAGCGGGCGGGGAGACCCAGTACTTC
CDR3 protein: CASSQDMTAGGETQYF

J gene: TRBJ1-1
clone size: few
CDR3 length: 16
D gene: -
V gene: TRBV12-3/TRBV12-4
CDR3 DNA: TGTGCCAGCAGCCGAAGTGGGGGGGGCAGGGACACTGAAGCTTTCTTT
CDR3 protein: CASSRSGGGRDTEAFF

J gene: TRBJ2-4
clone size: -
CDR3 length: 17
D gene: -
V gene: TRBV4-1
CDR3 DNA: TGCGCCAGCAGCCAAGATAGGGGGGATCCAGCCAAAAACATTCAGTACTTC
CDR3 protein: CASSQDRGDPAKNIQYF

J gene: TRBJ1-2
clone size: many
CDR3 length: 13
D gene: TRBD1
V gene: TRBV27
CDR3 DNA: TGTGCCAGCAGTTTAGACAGGGGGACTGGCTACACCTTC
CDR3 protein: CASSLDRGTGYTF

J gene: TRBJ2-7
clone size: -
CDR3 length: 12
D gene: TRBD2
V gene: TRBV20-1
CDR3 DNA: TGCAGTATCCCGGGGAGGGCCTACGAGCAGTACTTC
CDR3 protein: CSIPGRAYEQYF

J gene: TRBJ1-6
clone size: -
CDR3 length: 13
D gene: -
V gene: TRBV20-1
CDR3 DNA: TGCAGTGCTAGAGGAGTGGGAGATTCACCCCTCCACTTT
CDR3 protein: CSARGVGDSPLHF

J gene: TRBJ2-7
clone size: -
CDR3 length: 15
D gene: TRBD2
V gene: TRBV19
CDR3 DNA: TGTGCCAGTAGCGTCCCGACTAGCCCCCCGTACGAGCAGTACTTC
CDR3 protein: CASSVPTSPPYEQYF

J gene: TRBJ2-1
clone size: -
CDR3 length: 11
D gene: TRBD2
V gene: TRBV20-1
CDR3 DNA: TGCAGTGCTCGCGGCGGGGGTGAGCAGTTCTTC
CDR3 protein: CSARGGGEQFF

J gene: TRBJ2-3
clone size: few
CDR3 length: 16
D gene: TRBD1
V gene: TRBV12-3/TRBV12-4
CDR3 DNA: TGTGCCAGCAGTTTCAAGGGGGCCTCCAGTGGAGATACGCAGTATTTT
CDR3 protein: CASSFKGASSGDTQYF

J gene: TRBJ1-1
clone size: -
CDR3 length: 16
D gene: -
V gene: TRBV25-1
CDR3 DNA: TGTGCCAGCAGTGATGACAGGAGCCTCCGGGGCACTGAAGCTTTCTTT
CDR3 protein: CASSDDRSLRGTEAFF

J gene: TRBJ2-1
clone size: few
CDR3 length: 13
D gene: -
V gene: TRBV9
CDR3 DNA: TGTGCCAGCAGCGTAGCTTTACGCGATGAGCAGTTCTTC
CDR3 protein: CASSVALRDEQFF

J gene: TRBJ2-3
clone size: -
CDR3 length: 12
D gene: -
V gene: TRBV20-1
CDR3 DNA: TGCAGTGCTATTCCCCCCCCCGATACGCAGTATTTT
CDR3 protein: CSAIPPPDTQYF

J gene: TRBJ2-7
clone size: many
CDR3 length: 13
D gene: -
V gene: TRBV5-1
CDR3 DNA: TGCGCCAGCAGCTTGGAGGGTCTAGGCGGTCAGTACTTC
CDR3 protein: CASSLEGLGGQYF

J gene: TRBJ2-3
clone size: few
CDR3 length: 17
D gene: -
V gene: TRBV18
CDR3 DNA: TGTGCCAGCTCACCACTCGAAGGCTCCTCTGGCACAGATACGCAGTATTTT
CDR3 protein: CASSPLEGSSGTDTQYF

J gene: TRBJ2-5
clone size: -
CDR3 length: 11
D gene: -
V gene: TRBV24-1
CDR3 DNA: TGTGCCACCAGTGATGGTGTCGGGCAGTACTTC
CDR3 protein: CATSDGVGQYF

J gene: TRBJ2-1
clone size: -
CDR3 length: 16
D gene: -
V gene: TRBV4-1
CDR3 DNA: TGCGCCAGCAGCCAAGGTCCCCTGCACACCTACAATGAGCAGTTCTTC
CDR3 protein: CASSQGPLHTYNEQFF

J gene: TRBJ2-7
clone size: -
CDR3 length: 18
D gene: -
V gene: TRBV28
CDR3 DNA: TGTGCCAGCAACCCCGTCATGGGGGTGAGACAGGTTCCCTACGAGCAGTACTTC
CDR3 protein: CASNPVMGVRQVPYEQYF

J gene: TRBJ2-7
clone size: -
CDR3 length: 16
D gene: TRBD2
V gene: TRBV7-2
CDR3 DNA: TGTGCCAGCAGCTTAGCGGGGGGGGAGGGGAACTACGAGCAGTACTTC
CDR3 protein: CASSLAGGEGNYEQYF

J gene: TRBJ1-1
clone size: -
CDR3 length: 16
D gene: -
V gene: TRBV12-3/TRBV12-4
CDR3 DNA: TGTGCCAGCAGTCCCTCATTGCGCCGGACGGACACTGAAGCTTTCTTT
CDR3 protein: CASSPSLRRTDTEAFF

J gene: TRBJ2-3
clone size: -
CDR3 length: 15
D gene: -
V gene: TRBV20-1
CDR3 DNA: TGCAGTGCCCCTCGACCGGGGCGAGACACAGATACGCAGTATTTT
CDR3 protein: CSAPRPGRDTDTQYF

J gene: TRBJ2-7
clone size: few
CDR3 length: 14
D gene: -
V gene: TRBV27
CDR3 DNA: TGTGCCAGCAAGGGGCAGGGGGGCGGCTACGAGCAGTACTTC
CDR3 protein: CASKGQGGGYEQYF

J gene: TRBJ2-1
clone size: -
CDR3 length: 17
D gene: TRBD1
V gene: TRBV5-1
CDR3 DNA: TGCGCCAGCAGCACAACTACCGGGACAGGGGGGTACAATGAGCAGTTCTTC
CDR3 protein: CASSTTTGTGGYNEQFF

J gene: TRBJ2-7
clone size: -
CDR3 length: 15
D gene: -
V gene: TRBV7-2
CDR3 DNA: TGTGCCAGCAGCCAAGATTGGGGTGGAGGTGGAGAGCAGTACTTC
CDR3 protein: CASSQDWGGGGEQYF

J gene: TRBJ2-7
clone size: many
CDR3 length: 14
D gene: TRBD2
V gene: TRBV12-3/TRBV12-4
CDR3 DNA: TGTGCCAGCAGTTTGACTAGCGCAACCTACGAGCAGTACTTC
CDR3 protein: CASSLTSATYEQYF